This T cell receptor (beta chain) was profiled in a study of T cells in Graves' hyperthyroidism and ophthalmopathy. Findings and caveats of the study: Most thyroid clonotypes with frequency above 0.001 were detected in blood. The model forecast ophthalmopathy, anticipating it by a median around 6.5 months before onset.

Of note for this clonotype: What it recognizes is unknown.

Germline loops: CDR1 MDHEN, CDR2 SYDVKM. V was trimmed by 5 bases and J by 4 bases, leaving 9 bases between them. This CDR3 has 12 residues. RNA transcripts provided the source from which TCR beta CDR3 regions were amplified. The HTBI primer set served for first-round RT-PCR of the TCR CDR3. Via MiXCR, TCRdb re-called the multiplex PCR reads, giving one row per CDR3 protein. The sample lists about 410,000 distinct CDR3 sequences, about 14% occurring once. PBMCs came from less than 11 ml fresh peripheral blood. This TCR was sampled from a woman aged 25 to 39 with Graves' ophthalmopathy. The sample comprised blood. This chain joins TRBV28 and TRBJ2-7; D uncertain. The CDR3 loop reads CASSSPLYEQYF. The CDR3 DNA is TGTGCCAGCAGTAGTCCTCTTTACGAGCAGTACTTC.